The sequence of this TCR beta chain was determined in a study of post-analysis software for immune sequencing data. CDR3 length: 13 residues. V lost 6 bases and J lost 8; bases outside the gene matches: 7. cDNA libraries of TCR beta carried unique molecular identifiers. T cells, roughly 0.85 to 10 million of them, yielded some 500,000 cDNA molecules. Via MiXCR, TCRdb re-called the PCR reads, giving one row per CDR3 protein. The sample lists around 500,000 distinct CDR3 sequences; 30% to 40% were seen once. This clonotype occurred a few times. What it binds is not known. Study-wide results and limits: Relative to controls, patients with multiple sclerosis showed significantly lower normalized Chao1 diversity. Five or six TRBV segments were more frequent in patients than controls; TRBV5-6, TRBV5-1 and TRBV20-1 belonged to this group.

The sample was blood. This receptor was taken from a girl under 18 with multiple sclerosis. The chain carries TRBV12-3 or TRBV12-4 and TRBJ1-2; 9 bases are shared with TRBD1. CDR3 region: CASSNRGLGGYTF. CDR3 DNA sequence: TGTGCCAGCAGCAACAGGGGGCTGGGAGGCTACACCTTC.